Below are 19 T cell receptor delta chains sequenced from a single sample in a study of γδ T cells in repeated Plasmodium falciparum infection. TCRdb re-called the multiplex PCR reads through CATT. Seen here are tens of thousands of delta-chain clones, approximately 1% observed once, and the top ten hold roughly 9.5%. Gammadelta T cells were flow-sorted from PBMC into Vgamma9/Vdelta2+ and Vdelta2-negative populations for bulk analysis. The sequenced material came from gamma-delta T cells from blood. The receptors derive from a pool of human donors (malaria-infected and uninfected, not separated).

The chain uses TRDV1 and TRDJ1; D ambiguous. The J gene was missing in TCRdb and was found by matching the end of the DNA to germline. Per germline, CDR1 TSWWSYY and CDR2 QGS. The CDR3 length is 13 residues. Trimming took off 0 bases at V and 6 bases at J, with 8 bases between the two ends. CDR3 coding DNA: TGTGCTCTTGGGGAACTAACCCGAAATAAACTCATCTTT. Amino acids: CALGELTRNKLIF.

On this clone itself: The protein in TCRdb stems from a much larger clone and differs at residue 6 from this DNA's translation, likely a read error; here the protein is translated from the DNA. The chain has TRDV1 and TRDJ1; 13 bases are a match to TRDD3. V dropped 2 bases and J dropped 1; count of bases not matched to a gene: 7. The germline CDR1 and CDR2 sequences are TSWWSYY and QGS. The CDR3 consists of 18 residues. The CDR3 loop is CALGETPYWGIRTDKLIF. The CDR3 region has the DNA TGTGCTCTTGGGGAAACTCCGTACTGGGGGATACGCACCGATAAACTCATCTTT.

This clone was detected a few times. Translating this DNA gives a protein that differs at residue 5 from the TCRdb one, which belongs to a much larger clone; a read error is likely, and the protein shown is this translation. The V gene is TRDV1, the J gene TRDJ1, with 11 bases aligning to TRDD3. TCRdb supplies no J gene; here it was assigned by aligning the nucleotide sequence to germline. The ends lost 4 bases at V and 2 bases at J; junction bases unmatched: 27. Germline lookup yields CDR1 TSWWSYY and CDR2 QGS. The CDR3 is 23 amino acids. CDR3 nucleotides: TGTGCTCTTGGGGGACTTCGCGATTCCTACCGGTTCTGGGGGATACCTCCAACCGATAAACTCATCTTT. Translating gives CALGGLRDSYRFWGIPPTDKLIF.

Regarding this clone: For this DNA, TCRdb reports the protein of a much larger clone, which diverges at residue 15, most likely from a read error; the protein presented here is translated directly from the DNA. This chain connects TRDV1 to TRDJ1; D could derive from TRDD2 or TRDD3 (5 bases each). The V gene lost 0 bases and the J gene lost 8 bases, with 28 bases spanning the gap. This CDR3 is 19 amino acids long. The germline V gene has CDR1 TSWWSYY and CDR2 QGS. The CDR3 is CALGELGIPTELGRRKLIF. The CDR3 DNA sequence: TGTGCTCTTGGGGAACTCGGGATCCCTACCGAATTAGGAAGGAGGAAACTCATCTTT.

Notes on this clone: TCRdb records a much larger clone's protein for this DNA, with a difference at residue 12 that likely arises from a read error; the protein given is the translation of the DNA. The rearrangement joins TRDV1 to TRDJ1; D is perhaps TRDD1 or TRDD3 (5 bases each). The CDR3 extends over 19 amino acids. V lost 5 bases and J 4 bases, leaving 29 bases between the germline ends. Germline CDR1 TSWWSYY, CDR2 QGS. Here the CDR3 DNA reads TGTGCTCTTGGGTCCCATTGTCCGAATAGATACCCCGCGGACGATAAACTCATCTTT. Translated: CALGSHCPNRYPADDKLIF.

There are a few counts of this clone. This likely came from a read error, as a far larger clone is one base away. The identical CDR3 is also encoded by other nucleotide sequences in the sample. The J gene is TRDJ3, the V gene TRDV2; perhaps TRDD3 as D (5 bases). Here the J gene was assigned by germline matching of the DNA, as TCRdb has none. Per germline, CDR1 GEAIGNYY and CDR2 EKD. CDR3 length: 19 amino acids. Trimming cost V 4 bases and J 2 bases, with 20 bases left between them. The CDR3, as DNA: TGTGCCTGTGATACCGCGGGGGCGTTGAGAGCCTGGGACACCCGACAGATGTTTTTC. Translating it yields CACDTAGALRAWDTRQMFF.

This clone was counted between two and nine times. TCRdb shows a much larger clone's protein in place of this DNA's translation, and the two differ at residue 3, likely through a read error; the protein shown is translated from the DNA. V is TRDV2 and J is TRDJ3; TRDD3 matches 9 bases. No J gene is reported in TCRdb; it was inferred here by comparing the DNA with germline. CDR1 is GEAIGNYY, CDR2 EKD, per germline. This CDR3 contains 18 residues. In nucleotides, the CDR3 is TGTGCCCGTGACAAAATACTGGGGGACTCCTGGGACACCCGACAGATGTTTTTC. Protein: CARDKILGDSWDTRQMFF.

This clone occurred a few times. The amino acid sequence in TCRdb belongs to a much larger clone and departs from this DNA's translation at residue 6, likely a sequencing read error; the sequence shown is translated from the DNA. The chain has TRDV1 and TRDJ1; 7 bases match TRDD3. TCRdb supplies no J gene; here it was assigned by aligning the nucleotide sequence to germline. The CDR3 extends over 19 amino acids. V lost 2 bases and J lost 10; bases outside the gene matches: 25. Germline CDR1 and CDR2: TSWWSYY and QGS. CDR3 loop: CALGEESPPPHWGLGGLIF. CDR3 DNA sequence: TGTGCTCTTGGGGAAGAGTCTCCCCCCCCGCACTGGGGTTTAGGGGGACTCATCTTT.

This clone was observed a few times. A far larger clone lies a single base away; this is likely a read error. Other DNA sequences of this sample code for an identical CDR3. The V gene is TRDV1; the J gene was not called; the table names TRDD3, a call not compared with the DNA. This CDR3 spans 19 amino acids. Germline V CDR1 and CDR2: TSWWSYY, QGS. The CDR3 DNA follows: TGTGCTCTTGGGAACCCGAGACCACTGGGGGACCATGGACCGTGTAAACTCATCTTC. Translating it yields CALGNPRPLGDHGPCKLIF.

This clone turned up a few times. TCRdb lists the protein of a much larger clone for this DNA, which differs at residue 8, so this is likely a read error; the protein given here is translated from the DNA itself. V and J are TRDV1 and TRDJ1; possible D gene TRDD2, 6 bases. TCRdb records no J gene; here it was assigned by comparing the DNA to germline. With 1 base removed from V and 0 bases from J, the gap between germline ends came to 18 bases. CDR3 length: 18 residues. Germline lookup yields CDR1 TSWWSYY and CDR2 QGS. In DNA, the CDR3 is TGTGCTCTTGGGGAACACCTCCTCCTACCCCCGTACACCGATAAACTCATCTTT. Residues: CALGEHLLLPPYTDKLIF.

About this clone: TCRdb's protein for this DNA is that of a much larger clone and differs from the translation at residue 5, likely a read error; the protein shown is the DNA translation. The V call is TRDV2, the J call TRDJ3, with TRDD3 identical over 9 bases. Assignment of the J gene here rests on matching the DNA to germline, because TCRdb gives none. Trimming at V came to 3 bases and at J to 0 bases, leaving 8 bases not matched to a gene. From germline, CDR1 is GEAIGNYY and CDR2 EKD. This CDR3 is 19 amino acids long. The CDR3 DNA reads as TGTGCCTGTGACGCCGCCGGGGGATACAGCTCCTGGGACACCCGACAGATGTTTTTC. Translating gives CACDAAGGYSSWDTRQMFF.

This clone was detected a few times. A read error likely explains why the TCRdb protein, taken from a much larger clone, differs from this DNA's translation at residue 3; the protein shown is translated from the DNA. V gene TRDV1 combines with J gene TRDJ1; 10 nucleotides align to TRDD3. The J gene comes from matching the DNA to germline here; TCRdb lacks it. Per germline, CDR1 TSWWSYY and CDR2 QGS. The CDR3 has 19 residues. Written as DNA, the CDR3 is TGTGCTCCTGGGGAGACTCTCCGACTGGGGGATCTATACACCGATAAACTCATCTTT. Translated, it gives CAPGETLRLGDLYTDKLIF.

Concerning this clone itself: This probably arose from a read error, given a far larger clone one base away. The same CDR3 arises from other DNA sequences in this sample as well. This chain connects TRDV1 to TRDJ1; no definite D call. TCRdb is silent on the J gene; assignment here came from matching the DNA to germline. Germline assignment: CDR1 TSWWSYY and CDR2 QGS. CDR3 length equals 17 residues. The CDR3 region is CALGELRTGLYTDKLIF. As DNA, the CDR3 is TGTGCTCTTGGAGAACTTCGGACCGGACTGTACACCGATAAACTCATCTTT.

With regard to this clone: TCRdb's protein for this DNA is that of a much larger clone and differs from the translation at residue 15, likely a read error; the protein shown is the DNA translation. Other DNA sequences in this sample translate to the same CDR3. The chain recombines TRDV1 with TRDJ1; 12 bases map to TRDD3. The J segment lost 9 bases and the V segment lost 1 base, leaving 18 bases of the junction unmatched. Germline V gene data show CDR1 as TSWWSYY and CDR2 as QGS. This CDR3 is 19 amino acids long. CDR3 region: CALGERILLYWGIQRELIF. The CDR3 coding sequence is TGTGCTCTTGGGGAACGTATCCTTTTGTACTGGGGGATACAGCGAGAACTCATCTTT.

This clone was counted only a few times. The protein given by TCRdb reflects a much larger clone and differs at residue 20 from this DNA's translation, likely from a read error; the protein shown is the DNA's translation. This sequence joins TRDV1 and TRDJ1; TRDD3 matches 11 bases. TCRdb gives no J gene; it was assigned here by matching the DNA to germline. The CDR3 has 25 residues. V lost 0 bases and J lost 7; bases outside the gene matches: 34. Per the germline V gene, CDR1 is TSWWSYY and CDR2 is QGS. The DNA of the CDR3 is TGTGCTCTTGGGGAACTATGTTCCTACTCTCGTCCGTCGGATGCTGGGGGATACCGGACGGTTAAACTCATCTTT. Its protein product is CALGELCSYSRPSDAGGYRTVKLIF.

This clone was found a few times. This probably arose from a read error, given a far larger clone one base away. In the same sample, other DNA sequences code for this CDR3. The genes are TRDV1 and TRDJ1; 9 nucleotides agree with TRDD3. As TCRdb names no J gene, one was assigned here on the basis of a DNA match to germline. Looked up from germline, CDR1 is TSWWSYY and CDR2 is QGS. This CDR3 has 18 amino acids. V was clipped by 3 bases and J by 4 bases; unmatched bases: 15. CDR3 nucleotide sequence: TGTGCTCTTGGGGAGCTCCCGGGGCTACTGGGGGACAACGATAAACTCATCTTT. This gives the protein CALGELPGLLGDNDKLIF.

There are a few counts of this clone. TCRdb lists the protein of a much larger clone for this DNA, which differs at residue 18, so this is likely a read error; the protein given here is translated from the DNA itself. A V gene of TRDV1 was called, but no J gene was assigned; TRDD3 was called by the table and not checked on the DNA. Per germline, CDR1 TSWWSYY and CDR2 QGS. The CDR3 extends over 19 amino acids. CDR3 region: CALNHKANWGIRPTDKLTF. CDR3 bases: TGTGCTCTCAATCACAAGGCAAACTGGGGGATACGGCCCACCGATAAACTCACCTTT.

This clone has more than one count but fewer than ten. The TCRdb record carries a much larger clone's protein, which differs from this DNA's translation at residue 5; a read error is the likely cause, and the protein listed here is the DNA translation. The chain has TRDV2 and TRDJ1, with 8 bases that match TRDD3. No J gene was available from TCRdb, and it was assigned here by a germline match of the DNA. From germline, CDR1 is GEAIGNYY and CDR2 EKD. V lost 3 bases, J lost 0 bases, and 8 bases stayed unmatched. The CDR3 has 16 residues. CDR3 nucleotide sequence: TGTGCCTGTGACTCACGTACTGGGGGGGACACCGATAAACTCATCTTT. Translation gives CACDSRTGGDTDKLIF.

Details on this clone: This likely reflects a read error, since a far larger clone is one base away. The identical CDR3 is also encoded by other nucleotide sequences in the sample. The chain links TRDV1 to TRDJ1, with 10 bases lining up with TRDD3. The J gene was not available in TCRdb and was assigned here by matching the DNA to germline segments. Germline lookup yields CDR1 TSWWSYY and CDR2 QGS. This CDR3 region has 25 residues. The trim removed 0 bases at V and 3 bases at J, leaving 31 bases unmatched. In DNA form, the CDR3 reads TGTGCTCTTGGGGAACTACAGTCTTCCTACACAAAAACAGGGGGATACGCGTCCTCCCCCGATAAACTCATCTTT. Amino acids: CALGELQSSYTKTGGYASSPDKLIF.